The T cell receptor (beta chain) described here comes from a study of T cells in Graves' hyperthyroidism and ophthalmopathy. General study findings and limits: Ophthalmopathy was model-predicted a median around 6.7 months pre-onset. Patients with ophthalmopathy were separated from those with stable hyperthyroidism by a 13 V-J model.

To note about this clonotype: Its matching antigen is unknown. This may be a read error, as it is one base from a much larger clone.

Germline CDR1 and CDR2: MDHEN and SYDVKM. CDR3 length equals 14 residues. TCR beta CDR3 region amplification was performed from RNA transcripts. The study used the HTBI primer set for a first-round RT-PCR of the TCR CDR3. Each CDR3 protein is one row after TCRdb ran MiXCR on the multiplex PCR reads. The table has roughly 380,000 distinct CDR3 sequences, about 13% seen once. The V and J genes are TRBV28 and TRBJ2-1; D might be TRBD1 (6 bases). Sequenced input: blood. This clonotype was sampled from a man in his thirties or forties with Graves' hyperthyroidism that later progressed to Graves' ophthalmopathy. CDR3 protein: CVSSPGQFYNEQFF. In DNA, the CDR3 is TGTGTCAGCAGCCCTGGACAGTTTTACAATGAGCAGTTCTTC.